The T cell receptor beta chain described here comes from a study of identical twins (dated by TCRdb to about 2016). Looking at the study overall: To test whether fetal clonotypes persist, the study used deep sequencing on TCR alpha and beta repertoires from monozygotic twins, unrelated adults of various ages, and cord blood. To rule out contamination, replicate twin experiments were performed at different times with different library preparation protocols. The research as a whole found: In monozygotic twins, recombination models systematically underestimated out-of-frame TCR alpha sharing, but the models matched the sharing seen between unrelated individuals. In beta out-of-frame sequences, excess twin sharing was weaker, because having fewer shared sequences lowered the signal-to-noise ratio. Compared with coincidental sharing between unrelated individuals, out-of-frame TCR alpha sequences shared between twins showed an excess of sequences with low generation probability. Zero-insertion analyses could be partly confounded by invariant T cells such as MAIT and iNKT, though diverse VJ usage argued against such confounding for most clonotypes. Abundant cord blood beta clonotypes carried fewer insertions; young adult naive repertoires showed a weaker similar trend, while memory repertoires showed none. Conclusions relied on cross-sectional statistical analysis, since the same donors could not be followed over many years.

This clonotype was counted a few times. There is no known antigen for this receptor. Base qualities are not at hand, and no much larger clone is one base apart. Every donor was a healthy Caucasian. The researchers also sequenced three unrelated adults who were not twins: a male aged 18 to 29, a male aged 50 to 60, and a female aged 50 to 60. Using Miltenyi CD45RO+ enrichment and human naive T-cell isolation kits, memory (CD45RO+) and naive T cells were isolated from PBMC. The library was prepared using 5' RACE. The instrument was an Illumina HiSeq 2000. Template switching introduced a universal primer binding site; the final cDNA contained a unique molecular identifier, enabling accurate counting of TCR cDNA molecules. Specific primers in the conserved constant-segment region were used to synthesize first-strand cDNA for the TCR alpha and beta chains. To control for contamination, every cDNA library was double barcoded, receiving both a SMART-Mk sample barcode and Illumina barcodes. TruSeq adapter sequences along with Illumina sample barcodes were introduced in two successive PCR steps. Sequencing of the TCR alpha and beta cDNA libraries was done on the Illumina HiSeq platform using custom primers. As for the authors' bioinformatics: MiGEC was used to process raw reads and extract unique molecular identifiers, and MiXCR was used to find CDR3 positions. Recombination models were inferred per individual with the repgenHMM and IGoR tools using an EM algorithm. Shared clonotype analysis was performed with the tcR package in R, normalizing sharing by the product of cloneset sizes. To study raw recombination free of thymic and clonal selection effects, out-of-frame nonproductive sequences were analyzed. TCRdb redid the processing of the public reads, applying fastp at Q25 and MiXCR, and retained in-frame beta chains. When rows share a CDR3 protein, they turn into one entry using the most common DNA and genes. None of the V and J calls come from the authors' own analysis; TCRdb made them. Recorded for this sample are around 340,000 distinct CDR3 sequences; about 9% of them occurred a single time. 8.5% to 10% of the sample is held by the ten biggest clonotypes.

V loses 2 bases at its end and J loses 7 bases; junction bases beyond the gene matches: 5. The germline V gene (reference sequence) supplies CDR1 WNHNN and CDR2 SYGVQD. Inclusive of the bounding cysteine and phenylalanine, the CDR3 is 14 residues long. Only the CDR3 part of the read is kept: 42 bases, read in frame from the first base. This receptor was taken from a woman between 45 and 60 years old in good health. Sequenced material: naive T cells sorted from blood. The sample's cell subset or site label is to be understood as: cells isolated with a human naive T-cell isolation kit. In this chain, TRBV10-1 is recombined with TRBJ2-1; 7 middle bases align to TRBD2. The sequence in DNA is TGCGCCAGCAGTGAGGCGGGAGAGGGTAATGAGCAGTTCTTC. Its translation is CASSEAGEGNEQFF.